The rows below give T cell receptor beta chains drawn from one sample of a study of blood T cell repertoires in COVID-19. Measured with immunoSEQ multiplex PCR; TCRdb has only the in-frame clones, and not every one. Of 200,000 to 250,000 clones listed, roughly nine tenths are singletons. Sample: peripheral blood. These receptor sequences come from a woman aged 45-65 years with acute or convalescent COVID-19. Each CDR3 is given with its conserved first and last residue. Fields, in order: CDR3 protein, CDR3 DNA, clone size, J gene, V gene, D gene. A D gene is named only where the DNA matches it firmly. Clone sizes are given selectively: once, few, many, or a class where the clone is expanded.

cdr3_aa: CARSFRDKGDQPQHF
cdr3_nt: TGTGCCAGAAGCTTTAGGGACAAAGGGGATCAGCCCCAGCATTTT
clone_size: .
j_call: TRBJ1-5
v_call: TRBV5-3
d_call: .

cdr3_aa: CASSRTITGELFF
cdr3_nt: TGTGCCAGTAGTCGGACAATTACCGGGGAGCTGTTTTTT
clone_size: .
j_call: TRBJ2-2
v_call: TRBV19
d_call: .

cdr3_aa: CASSLRGRAGNTIYF
cdr3_nt: TGTGCCAGCAGCCTCCGGGGGAGGGCTGGAAACACCATATATTTT
clone_size: once
j_call: TRBJ1-3
v_call: TRBV5-6
d_call: .

cdr3_aa: CASGGPDLYTEAFF
cdr3_nt: TGTGCCAGCGGAGGCCCGGACCTTTATACTGAAGCTTTCTTT
clone_size: .
j_call: TRBJ1-1
v_call: TRBV3-1/TRBV3-2
d_call: .

cdr3_aa: CASSLDRGSSNEKLFF
cdr3_nt: TGTGCCAGCAGCCTTGACAGGGGGTCCTCTAATGAAAAACTGTTTTTT
clone_size: .
j_call: TRBJ1-4
v_call: TRBV7-2
d_call: TRBD1

cdr3_aa: CASSPPSRQGGRLAKNIQYF
cdr3_nt: TGTGCCAGCTCACCACCCTCTAGGCAGGGGGGCCGACTAGCCAAAAACATTCAGTACTTC
clone_size: .
j_call: TRBJ2-4
v_call: TRBV18
d_call: .

cdr3_aa: CASSLRGGLETQYF
cdr3_nt: TGTGCCAGCAGCTTGCGGGGGGGACTGGAGACCCAGTACTTC
clone_size: .
j_call: TRBJ2-5
v_call: TRBV7-2
d_call: TRBD2

cdr3_aa: CSVASGVGSPLHF
cdr3_nt: TGCAGCGTTGCGTCGGGGGTTGGTTCACCCCTCCACTTT
clone_size: once
j_call: TRBJ1-6
v_call: TRBV29-1
d_call: .

cdr3_aa: CASSPEAFGYTF
cdr3_nt: TGTGCCAGCAGCCCAGAGGCTTTTGGCTACACCTTC
clone_size: .
j_call: TRBJ1-2
v_call: TRBV7-8
d_call: .

cdr3_aa: CARQDYGANVLTF
cdr3_nt: TGTGCTCGGCAAGACTACGGGGCCAACGTCCTGACTTTC
clone_size: .
j_call: TRBJ2-6
v_call: TRBV3-1/TRBV3-2
d_call: .

cdr3_aa: CAISEPIQGGSEKLFF
cdr3_nt: TGTGCCATCAGTGAGCCGATACAGGGTGGAAGTGAAAAACTGTTTTTT
clone_size: .
j_call: TRBJ1-4
v_call: TRBV10-3
d_call: .

cdr3_aa: CASSPRVRGSDEQYF
cdr3_nt: TGTGCCAGCAGCCCCAGGGTTCGCGGTTCCGACGAGCAGTACTTC
clone_size: .
j_call: TRBJ2-7
v_call: TRBV7-9
d_call: .

cdr3_aa: CASSSQGVDSPLHF
cdr3_nt: TGTGCCAGCAGCTCCCAGGGGGTAGATTCACCCCTCCACTTT
clone_size: few
j_call: TRBJ1-6
v_call: TRBV5-4
d_call: TRBD1

cdr3_aa: CASSLTGDTEAFF
cdr3_nt: TGTGCCAGCAGCTTGACAGGGGACACTGAAGCTTTCTTT
clone_size: .
j_call: TRBJ1-1
v_call: TRBV5-4
d_call: TRBD1

cdr3_aa: CAWSLSGTAYGYTF
cdr3_nt: TGTGCCTGGTCCCTGTCGGGGACAGCCTATGGCTACACCTTC
clone_size: .
j_call: TRBJ1-2
v_call: TRBV30
d_call: TRBD1

cdr3_aa: CASSPDRDYGYTF
cdr3_nt: TGTGCCAGCAGCCCTGACAGGGACTATGGCTACACCTTC
clone_size: once
j_call: TRBJ1-2
v_call: TRBV5-6
d_call: TRBD1

cdr3_aa: CASTLERTGELFF
cdr3_nt: TGTGCCAGCACCCTCGAGAGAACCGGGGAGCTGTTTTTT
clone_size: .
j_call: TRBJ2-2
v_call: TRBV3-1/TRBV3-2
d_call: .

cdr3_aa: CASSLGGDYGYTF
cdr3_nt: TGTGCCAGCAGCTTAGGGGGAGACTATGGCTACACCTTC
clone_size: once
j_call: TRBJ1-2
v_call: TRBV7-9
d_call: .

cdr3_aa: CASSLVPGVQETQYF
cdr3_nt: TGCGCCAGCAGCTTGGTGCCGGGGGTCCAAGAGACCCAGTACTTC
clone_size: .
j_call: TRBJ2-5
v_call: TRBV5-1
d_call: .

cdr3_aa: CASSKGALAGSETQYF
cdr3_nt: TGTGCCAGCAGCAAAGGTGCTTTAGCGGGGTCAGAGACCCAGTACTTC
clone_size: once
j_call: TRBJ2-5
v_call: TRBV21-1
d_call: .

cdr3_aa: CASSSGGMGVAFF
cdr3_nt: TGTGCCAGCAGCTCCGGCGGTATGGGAGTTGCTTTCTTT
clone_size: once
j_call: TRBJ1-1
v_call: TRBV7-9
d_call: .

cdr3_aa: CASTRDRPPGGYTF
cdr3_nt: TGTGCCAGCACCAGGGACAGGCCCCCCGGGGGCTACACCTTC
clone_size: .
j_call: TRBJ1-2
v_call: TRBV6-5
d_call: TRBD1

cdr3_aa: CASSSGREAAFF
cdr3_nt: TGCGCCAGCAGCTCTGGACGGGAGGCGGCTTTCTTT
clone_size: .
j_call: TRBJ1-1
v_call: TRBV5-1
d_call: .

cdr3_aa: CASSIGGAGRSGSPLHF
cdr3_nt: TGTGCCAGTAGTATAGGTGGGGCCGGGAGGAGTGGCTCACCCCTCCACTTT
clone_size: .
j_call: TRBJ1-6
v_call: TRBV19
d_call: .

cdr3_aa: CASSWLADTGELFF
cdr3_nt: TGTGCCAGCAGTTGGTTAGCGGATACCGGGGAGCTGTTTTTT
clone_size: .
j_call: TRBJ2-2
v_call: TRBV5-4
d_call: .

cdr3_aa: CATSRDRGDSGYTF
cdr3_nt: TGTGCCACCAGCAGAGATAGGGGCGACTCTGGCTACACCTTC
clone_size: few
j_call: TRBJ1-2
v_call: TRBV15
d_call: .

cdr3_aa: CASSPFGLAGGPDTQYF
cdr3_nt: TGTGCCAGCAGCCCCTTTGGGCTAGCGGGGGGGCCGGATACGCAGTATTTT
clone_size: .
j_call: TRBJ2-3
v_call: TRBV7-2
d_call: TRBD2

cdr3_aa: CSVELAGGYNEQFF
cdr3_nt: TGCAGCGTTGAACTAGCGGGAGGTTACAATGAGCAGTTCTTC
clone_size: .
j_call: TRBJ2-1
v_call: TRBV29-1
d_call: TRBD2

cdr3_aa: CASSPPANSYEQYF
cdr3_nt: TGTGCCAGCTCACCACCCGCTAATTCCTACGAGCAGTACTTC
clone_size: .
j_call: TRBJ2-7
v_call: TRBV18
d_call: .

cdr3_aa: CASSPGTSGGSSYNEQFF
cdr3_nt: TGTGCCAGCAGCCCTGGGACTAGCGGAGGGAGCTCCTACAATGAGCAGTTCTTC
clone_size: .
j_call: TRBJ2-1
v_call: TRBV6-2/TRBV6-3
d_call: TRBD2

cdr3_aa: CASSLDRVNTEAFF
cdr3_nt: TGCGCCAGCAGCTTGGACAGGGTGAACACTGAAGCTTTCTTT
clone_size: .
j_call: TRBJ1-1
v_call: TRBV5-1
d_call: .

cdr3_aa: CLTGGEEKLFF
cdr3_nt: TGCCTGACAGGGGGGGAGGAAAAACTGTTTTTT
clone_size: .
j_call: TRBJ1-4
v_call: TRBV28
d_call: TRBD1

cdr3_aa: CASSRWTSGGAWEQFF
cdr3_nt: TGTGCCAGCAGCCGGTGGACTAGCGGGGGGGCTTGGGAGCAGTTCTTC
clone_size: once
j_call: TRBJ2-1
v_call: TRBV6-2/TRBV6-3
d_call: TRBD2

cdr3_aa: CASKTGGWTDTQYF
cdr3_nt: TGCGCCAGCAAAACAGGGGGATGGACAGATACGCAGTATTTT
clone_size: .
j_call: TRBJ2-3
v_call: TRBV10-2
d_call: TRBD1

cdr3_aa: CASSFGSEAFF
cdr3_nt: TGTGCCAGCAGCTTTGGCAGTGAAGCTTTCTTT
clone_size: few
j_call: TRBJ1-1
v_call: TRBV7-9
d_call: .

cdr3_aa: CASSLGRVDETQYF
cdr3_nt: TGTGCCAGCAGCTTGGGCAGGGTAGATGAGACCCAGTACTTC
clone_size: .
j_call: TRBJ2-5
v_call: TRBV5-4
d_call: .

cdr3_aa: CASSSSPNTQYF
cdr3_nt: TGCGCCAGCAGCTCGAGTCCGAATACGCAGTATTTT
clone_size: .
j_call: TRBJ2-3
v_call: TRBV5-1
d_call: .

cdr3_aa: CASSLAGADTQYF
cdr3_nt: TGTGCCAGCAGCCTAGCGGGAGCAGATACGCAGTATTTT
clone_size: .
j_call: TRBJ2-3
v_call: TRBV6-5
d_call: TRBD2

cdr3_aa: CASMRTGGFYNEQFF
cdr3_nt: TGCGCCAGCATGAGGACAGGGGGGTTTTACAATGAGCAGTTCTTC
clone_size: .
j_call: TRBJ2-1
v_call: TRBV10-2
d_call: TRBD1

cdr3_aa: CASSQDGAWGGEQFF
cdr3_nt: TGCGCCAGCAGCCAAGACGGTGCATGGGGCGGTGAGCAGTTCTTC
clone_size: few
j_call: TRBJ2-1
v_call: TRBV4-3
d_call: .

cdr3_aa: CASSSDRGYGYTF
cdr3_nt: TGTGCCAGCAGTTCGGACAGGGGCTATGGCTACACCTTC
clone_size: .
j_call: TRBJ1-2
v_call: TRBV2
d_call: TRBD1

cdr3_aa: CASRQGNYGYTF
cdr3_nt: TGTGCCAGCAGACAGGGGAACTATGGCTACACCTTC
clone_size: .
j_call: TRBJ1-2
v_call: TRBV14
d_call: TRBD1

cdr3_aa: CATSRRDKEAFF
cdr3_nt: TGTGCCACCAGCAGACGGGACAAAGAAGCTTTCTTT
clone_size: .
j_call: TRBJ1-1
v_call: TRBV15
d_call: .

cdr3_aa: CAWRRSGVYEQYF
cdr3_nt: TGTGCCTGGAGGAGGTCAGGGGTTTACGAGCAGTACTTC
clone_size: .
j_call: TRBJ2-7
v_call: TRBV30
d_call: .

cdr3_aa: CASSQVGNSGSGETQYF
cdr3_nt: TGTGCCAGCAGCCAAGTCGGAAATAGCGGGTCAGGAGAGACCCAGTACTTC
clone_size: .
j_call: TRBJ2-5
v_call: TRBV3-1/TRBV3-2
d_call: TRBD2

cdr3_aa: CASSYSLSGTGFSGANVLTF
cdr3_nt: TGTGCCAGCAGCTACTCTCTTAGTGGGACAGGGTTCTCTGGGGCCAACGTCCTGACTTTC
clone_size: .
j_call: TRBJ2-6
v_call: TRBV7-6
d_call: TRBD1

cdr3_aa: CASSQVDGRATDTQYF
cdr3_nt: TGCGCCAGCAGCCAAGTGGATGGGAGGGCCACAGATACGCAGTATTTT
clone_size: .
j_call: TRBJ2-3
v_call: TRBV4-1
d_call: TRBD2

cdr3_aa: CASSIGGGVLYGYTF
cdr3_nt: TGTGCCAGTAGTATTGGAGGTGGGGTTCTTTATGGCTACACCTTC
clone_size: .
j_call: TRBJ1-2
v_call: TRBV19
d_call: .

cdr3_aa: CASRDNYMNTEAFF
cdr3_nt: TGTGCCAGCAGGGACAACTACATGAACACTGAAGCTTTCTTT
clone_size: once
j_call: TRBJ1-1
v_call: TRBV5-4
d_call: .

cdr3_aa: CASSPGYEQYF
cdr3_nt: TGTGCCAGCAGCCCAGGGTACGAGCAGTACTTC
clone_size: .
j_call: TRBJ2-7
v_call: TRBV14
d_call: .

cdr3_aa: CASRPGQGVFGNTIYF
cdr3_nt: TGTGCCAGCAGACCGGGACAGGGGGTTTTTGGAAACACCATATATTTT
clone_size: few
j_call: TRBJ1-3
v_call: TRBV6-6
d_call: TRBD1